The 21 T cell receptor beta chains presented below share a single source sample, sequenced in a study of cytomegalovirus exposure and HLA in healthy donors. The repertoire was sequenced with immunoSEQ multiplex PCR; TCRdb's copy has only in-frame clones and lacks some. The sample records 82,000 or so clones, approximately 95% being singletons. Sequencing was carried out using PBMCs. The receptors stem from a woman aged 18-30 years in good health and CMV-seronegative.

V usage is TRBV28 and J usage is TRBJ2-3; 7 bases are a match to TRBD2. With 3 bases clipped from V and 2 bases from J, the junction kept 8 bases outside the gene matches. The CDR3 is 16 amino acids. Germline lookup yields CDR1 MDHEN and CDR2 SYDVKM. CDR3 in DNA: TGTGCCAGCAGTTTCCCCCGGGAGGAACCCACAGATACGCAGTATTTT. Protein product: CASSFPREEPTDTQYF.

This clone was detected once. The V gene is TRBV10-2, the J gene TRBJ1-4; TRBD1 might be the D (5 bases). Germline assignment: CDR1 WSHSY and CDR2 SAAADI. V dropped 4 bases and J dropped 6 bases, with 15 bases sitting between them. The CDR3 consists of 15 residues. CDR3 amino acids: CASSASGEGHEKLFF. CDR3 in DNA: TGCGCCAGCAGTGCCTCGGGAGAGGGGCATGAAAAACTGTTTTTT.

The chain couples TRBV9 to TRBJ2-2; TRBD2 agrees at 10 bases. With V trimmed by 0 bases and J by 8 bases, 4 bases remained unmatched. Per the germline V gene, CDR1 is SGDLS and CDR2 is YYNGEE. The CDR3 runs to 15 residues. In DNA, the CDR3 is TGTGCCAGCAGCGTAGAGTCGGGACTAGCGGGGGAGCTGTTTTTT. Its translation: CASSVESGLAGELFF.

This clone has a single count. The gene calls are TRBV5-6 and TRBJ1-1; 8 bases are shared with TRBD1. V gave up 4 bases and J gave up 8 bases; unmatched junction bases: 13. The germline V gene encodes CDR1 SGHDT and CDR2 YYEEEE. CDR3 length equals 15 residues. Here the CDR3 reads CASSQGEPGGREAFF. In DNA form, the CDR3 reads TGTGCCAGCAGCCAAGGAGAACCAGGGGGCCGGGAAGCTTTCTTT.

This clone was detected only once. The rearrangement joins TRBV12-5 to TRBJ2-3, with 12 bases fitting TRBD2. Germline V lookup: CDR1 LGHNT, CDR2 FRNRAP. The CDR3 contains 17 residues. V lost 2 bases to trimming and J lost 1 base; unmatched junction nucleotides: 4. The DNA of the CDR3 is TGTGCTAGTGGTTTGTTCCTAGCGGGAGGGGGCACAGATACGCAGTATTTT. It codes for CASGLFLAGGGTDTQYF. Full variable domain (rest looked up from reference TRBV12-5 and TRBJ2-3): DARVTQTPRHKVTEMGQEVTMRCQPILGHNTVFWYRQTMMQGLELLAYFRNRAPLDDSGMPKDRFSAEMPDATLATLKIQPSEPRDSAVYFCASGLFLAGGGTDTQYFGPGTRLTVL.

This rearrangement joins TRBV6-5 to TRBJ1-2; 7 bases align to TRBD1. From germline, CDR1 is MNHEY and CDR2 SVGAGI. Trimming at V came to 6 bases and at J to 7 bases, leaving 8 bases not matched to a gene. This CDR3 spans 13 amino acids. The CDR3 protein is CASRGTGAVGYTF. CDR3 nucleotide sequence: TGTGCCAGCAGAGGAACAGGGGCGGTTGGCTACACCTTC.

The chain employs TRBV28 and TRBJ2-2, with a tentative D call TRBD2 (6 bases). Germline CDR1 is MDHEN and CDR2 is SYDVKM. This CDR3 region has 14 residues. V was cut by 10 bases and J by 4 bases, with 16 bases left in between. DNA for the CDR3: TGTGCCACCCGACCGGTGGGGGGCACCGGGGAGCTGTTTTTT. Its protein product is CATRPVGGTGELFF. The full variable domain, in which reference TRBV28 and TRBJ2-2 provide the parts outside the CDR3, is DVKVTQSSRYLVKRTGEKVFLECVQDMDHENMFWYRQDPGLGLRLIYFSYDVKMKEKGDIPEGYSVSREKKERFSLILESASTNQTSMYLCATRPVGGTGELFFGEGSRLTVL.

The chain combines TRBV15 with TRBJ2-1, with TRBD2 matching 7 bases. V shed 3 bases and J 6 bases; nucleotides not matched to a gene: 11. CDR3 length: 16 residues. Looked up from germline, CDR1 is LNHNV and CDR2 is YYDKDF (reference sequence). Written as DNA, the CDR3 is TGTGCCACCAGCAGGCCTAGGCGGGAGATCGGCAATGAGCAGTTCTTC. Amino acid sequence: CATSRPRREIGNEQFF.

The chain carries TRBV27 and TRBJ1-2; TRBD1 might be the D (5 bases). Per germline, CDR1 MNHEY and CDR2 SMNVEV (reference sequence). The CDR3 is 14 amino acids. V was pared by 0 bases and J by 1 base, with 6 bases between. The CDR3 here is CASSLSGVNYGYTF. CDR3 DNA: TGTGCCAGCAGTTTATCAGGGGTTAACTATGGCTACACCTTC.

The J gene is TRBJ2-7, the V gene TRBV28, with a weak D call TRBD2 (6 bases). The germline V gene encodes CDR1 MDHEN and CDR2 SYDVKM. Trimming stripped 7 bases from V and 2 bases from J, with 15 bases between. CDR3 length equals 14 residues. In DNA, the CDR3 is TGTGCCAGCACCCCGCCCGGGACTCCCTACGAGCAGTACTTC. This encodes CASTPPGTPYEQYF.

This chain links TRBV19 with TRBJ2-7, with D possibly being TRBD1 (6 bases). With 9 bases removed from V and 5 bases from J, the gap between germline ends came to 11 bases. This CDR3 region has 11 residues. Germline V gene data show CDR1 as LNHDA and CDR2 as SQIVND (reference sequence). The CDR3 protein is CASRQGNEQYF. CDR3 sequence (DNA): TGTGCCAGCAGGCAGGGGAACGAGCAGTACTTC.

V is TRBV10-3 and J is TRBJ2-1; 11 bases match TRBD2. V gave up 5 bases and J gave up 10 bases; unmatched junction bases: 13. CDR1 is ENHRY and CDR2 is SYGVKD in the germline V gene. The CDR3 runs 16 residues. The CDR3 sequence is CAISRDGTSGVGEQFF. CDR3 nucleotide sequence: TGTGCCATCAGTAGAGACGGGACTAGCGGTGTGGGGGAGCAGTTCTTC.

The CDR3 DNA reads as TGTGCCAGCAAGACAGAGCCCCGGACTAGGGCCGGGGAGCTGTTTTTT. Translating it yields CASKTEPRTRAGELFF. The J gene is TRBJ2-2, the V gene TRBV7-9, with 7 nucleotides matching TRBD2. In germline, CDR1 is SEHNR, CDR2 FQNEAQ (reference sequence). The CDR3 contains 16 residues. With 7 bases clipped from V and 6 bases from J, the junction kept 14 bases outside the gene matches.

Here the CDR3 reads CASSLRGGGSNEKLFF. DNA for the CDR3: TGTGCCAGCAGTTTAAGGGGCGGCGGTTCTAATGAAAAACTGTTTTTT. V usage is TRBV27 and J usage is TRBJ1-4; TRBD1 is a possible D gene (5 bases). CDR1 MNHEY and CDR2 SMNVEV come from the germline V gene (reference sequence). The CDR3 loop spans 16 amino acids. Deletions cut 2 bases from V and 3 bases from J, with 13 bases between. The variable domain in full, completed from reference TRBV27 and TRBJ1-4, reads EAQVTQNPRYLITVTGKKLTVTCSQNMNHEYMSWYRQDPGLGLRQIYYSMNVEVTDKGDVPEGYKVSRKEKRNFPLILESPSPNQTSLYFCASSLRGGGSNEKLFFGSGTQLSVL.

V and J are TRBV6-5 and TRBJ1-2, with D perhaps TRBD1 (5 bases). Germline values: CDR1 MNHEY, CDR2 SVGAGI. The CDR3 has 13 amino acids. The germline V and J ends were trimmed by 5 bases and 5 bases, with 12 bases remaining between them. In DNA form, the CDR3 reads TGTGCCAGCAGTCCCGGACGGGGGTATGGCTACACCTTC. As protein: CASSPGRGYGYTF.

The chain joins TRBV4-1 to TRBJ1-5, with D perhaps matching TRBD1 (5 bases). Trimming pared 4 bases from V and 0 bases from J, leaving 25 bases between. The CDR3 is 20 amino acids. The germline CDR1 and CDR2 sequences are MGHRA and YSYEKL. Here the CDR3 DNA reads TGCGCCAGCAGCCCTCTAGCTGGGGGGAGAAACACTTATAGCAATCAGCCCCAGCATTTT. This codes for CASSPLAGGRNTYSNQPQHF.

V usage is TRBV28 and J usage is TRBJ2-5; D remains unclear. Per the germline V gene, CDR1 is MDHEN and CDR2 is SYDVKM. Trimming left V 5 bases short and J 1 base short, with 17 bases between. This CDR3 comprises 16 residues. The CDR3, as DNA: TGTGCCAGCAGTCTGACCGGGTCACCTCCCCAAGAGACCCAGTACTTC. As protein: CASSLTGSPPQETQYF.

The chain recombines TRBV7-2 with TRBJ2-5; 9 nucleotides line up with TRBD2. The V gene's germline CDR1 is SGHTA and CDR2 FQGNSA. The trim removed 0 bases at V and 1 base at J, leaving 3 bases unmatched. This CDR3 region has 16 residues. The CDR3 nucleotides read TGTGCCAGCAGCTTAGCTAATAGCGGGGGCCAAGAGACCCAGTACTTC. It specifies CASSLANSGGQETQYF.

The V and J genes are TRBV2 and TRBJ1-3; 10 bases align to TRBD1. The ends lost 6 bases at V and 4 bases at J; junction bases unmatched: 6. Germline V gene sequence: CDR1 SNHLY, CDR2 FYNNEI. The CDR3 has 15 amino acids. CDR3 coding DNA: TGTGCCAGCAGGGTGGGACAGGGGCAGGGAAACACCATATATTTT. Translated: CASRVGQGQGNTIYF.

The J gene is TRBJ1-1, the V gene TRBV28; D not resolved. Trimming cost V 2 bases and J 3 bases, with 4 bases left between them. Germline assignment: CDR1 MDHEN and CDR2 SYDVKM. The CDR3 is 12 amino acids. CDR3 nucleotides: TGTGCCAGCAGTTTAGGAGACACTGAAGCTTTCTTT. Its protein product is CASSLGDTEAFF.

The rearrangement joins TRBV30 to TRBJ1-1; D gene uncertain. V lost 2 bases to trimming and J lost 1 base, with 8 bases between them. Germline V gives CDR1 GTSNPN, CDR2 SVGIG (reference sequence). CDR3 size: 13 residues. The chain's CDR3 is CAWSPLPNTEAFF. CDR3 sequence (DNA): TGTGCCTGGAGTCCCCTACCGAACACTGAAGCTTTCTTT.